These 23 T cell receptor beta chains originate from one sample sequenced in a study of tumor-infiltrating lymphocytes in primary liver carcinoma. The authors made TCR beta cDNA from about 500 ng total RNA with a constant-region primer. For TCR beta, libraries were produced by three nested multiplex PCR rounds using slightly modified ARM-PCR. Investigators reported that the first two PCR rounds, at 10 to 11 cycles each, used TRBV1-TRBV30 forward primers with a C-beta reverse primer. One entry per CDR3 protein results from TCRdb running MiXCR on the multiplex PCR reads. The sample comprises tens of thousands of distinct CDR3 sequences, 69% of which are singletons, and approximately 27% rests with the top ten. RNA and DNA were co-extracted from around 20-30 mg of unsorted bulk tissue. The sequencing input was tumor-adjacent normal liver tissue. The receptors here all came from a man in his forties with primary liver carcinoma and hepatitis B virus infection.

This clonotype has more than one count but fewer than ten. Just one base apart from a much larger clone, this may be a read error. The chain recombines TRBV7-8 with TRBJ1-2; D remains ambiguous. The CDR3 extends over 14 amino acids. Germline CDR1 and CDR2: SGHVS and FQNEAQ. CDR3 region: CASSLGGTNYGYIF. The CDR3 nucleotides are TGTGCCAGCAGCTTAGGTGGAACCAACTATGGCTACATCTTC.

On this clonotype: Germline and junction disagree at one end, which may indicate a read error. V and J are TRBV11-2 and TRBJ2-1; D gene ambiguous. CDR1 and CDR2 (germline): SGHAT, FQNNGV. CDR3 length: 15 amino acids. The CDR3: CASSSARGERNEQFF. The DNA for the CDR3 is TGTGCCAGCAGCTCAGCCCGAGGAGAACGGAATGAGCAATTCTTC.

Remarks on this clonotype: The germline gene is not matched at one end of the junction; a read error may be the cause. The chain has TRBV6-1 and TRBJ2-3, with 13 bases aligning to TRBD2. Germline loops: CDR1 MNHNS, CDR2 SASEGT. The CDR3 length is 14 residues. CDR3 sequence reads: CTSGLAGETYTQYF. DNA for the CDR3: TGTACCAGCGGACTAGCGGGAGAAACATATACGCAGTATTTT.

Regarding this clonotype: One junction end does not reproduce the germline sequence, and a read error may be involved. This rearrangement joins TRBV5-4 to TRBJ1-5; D unresolved. Germline V gene data show CDR1 as SGHNT and CDR2 as YYREEE (reference sequence). The CDR3 loop spans 14 amino acids. The CDR3 nucleotides are TGTGCCAGTAGCTTGGCCGGATGGGGTCAGCCCCAGCATTTT. The encoded protein is CASSLAGWGQPQHF. Variable domain in full (rest from reference TRBV5-4 and TRBJ1-5): ETGVTQSPTHLIKTRGQQVTLRCSSQSGHNTVSWYQQALGQGPQFIFQYYREEENGRGNFPPRFSGLQFPNYSSELNVNALELDDSALYLCASSLAGWGQPQHFGDGTRLSIL.

Comment on this clonotype: An end of the junction does not agree with germline; a read error may underlie this. The chain has TRBV11-1 and TRBJ2-3; weak D call: TRBD1 (6 bases). Per germline, CDR1 SGHAT and CDR2 FQDESV (reference sequence). There are 15 residues in the CDR3. The CDR3 nucleotides are TGTGCAAGCAGCGAAGGCAGGGGTTTGACAGATACACAGTATTTT. Residues: CASSEGRGLTDTQYF.

This clonotype was recorded once. Germline is not matched at one junction end, which may reflect a read error. The V and J genes are TRBV10-3 and TRBJ1-1, with TRBD1 matching 9 bases. The germline V gene has CDR1 ENHRY and CDR2 SYGVKD. This CDR3 has 13 amino acids. CDR3 loop: CAISDSGQGEAIF. CDR3 bases: TGTGCCATAAGTGACTCGGGACAGGGAGAAGCTATCTTT.

This clonotype was seen a handful of times. A much larger clone sits a single nucleotide away, making a read error possible. CDR3 nucleotides: TGTGCCTGGAGTGAGCTAACGGGAGAGACCCAGTACTTC. This encodes CAWSELTGETQYF. The chain uses TRBV30 and TRBJ2-5; no definite D call. Germline V CDR1 and CDR2: GTSNPN, SVGIG (reference sequence). The CDR3 covers 13 residues. With 1 base removed from V and 4 bases from J, the gap between germline ends came to 10 bases.

Concerning this clonotype itself: A much larger clonotype is one base distant, so this may be a read error. CDR3 sequence (DNA): TGTGCCAGCAGCCAAGAAGTGTCGATCACCGGGGAGCTGCTTTTT. Residues: CASSQEVSITGELLF. The V gene is TRBV4-2, the J gene TRBJ2-2; maybe TRBD2 (5 bases). This CDR3 is built from 15 residues. CDR1 is LGHNA and CDR2 is YNFKEQ in the germline V gene.

This sequence joins TRBV5-1 and TRBJ2-1, with a weak D call TRBD2 (6 bases). The germline V gene has CDR1 SGHRS and CDR2 YFSETQ. Trimming pared 5 bases from V and 6 bases from J, leaving 12 bases between. The CDR3 runs 13 residues. The DNA for the CDR3 is TGCGCCAGCAGGCGGACTAACGGCAATGAGCAGTTCTTC. Amino acids: CASRRTNGNEQFF.

Points on this clonotype: An end of the junction does not agree with germline; a read error may underlie this. J is TRBJ2-3 and V is TRBV6-6; 13 bases map to TRBD2. Germline CDR1 and CDR2: MNHNY and SVGAGI (reference sequence). This CDR3 comprises 17 residues. Here the CDR3 reads CACSNSGLAGPPDTQYF. CDR3 in DNA: TGTGCCTGCAGTAACTCGGGACTAGCGGGACCACCAGATACGCAGTATTTT.

This clonotype was detected only once. This may be a read error: a much more frequent sequence differs by one nucleotide. It is likely a read error, because the conserved phenylalanine at the end of the CDR3 is missing. The rearrangement links TRBV24-1 to TRBJ2-1, with D possibly matching TRBD2 (5 bases). The germline CDR1 and CDR2 sequences are KGHDR and SFDVKD. This CDR3 contains 13 residues. Trimming shortened V by 4 bases and J by 9 bases, and 12 bases separated the two germline ends. The CDR3 is CATSDPLAFEQFI. Written as DNA, the CDR3 is TGTGCCACCAGTGACCCCCTAGCTTTTGAGCAGTTCATC.

This clonotype was detected only once. The rearrangement links TRBV6-2 or TRBV6-3 to TRBJ2-7; a possible D gene is TRBD1 (6 bases). V lost 0 bases to trimming and J lost 5 bases, with 14 bases between them. The CDR3 has 15 residues. The germline CDR1 and CDR2 sequences are MNHEY and SVGEGT. CDR3 in amino acids: CASSYSVGGLDEQYF. As DNA, the CDR3 is TGTGCCAGCAGTTACTCAGTTGGGGGCCTCGACGAGCAGTACTTC.

With respect to this clonotype: The junction departs from germline at one end; a sequencing error may be responsible. The rearrangement uses TRBV10-2 and TRBJ2-2; 9 bases are shared with TRBD2. The CDR3 length is 17 residues. CDR1 WSHSY and CDR2 SAAADI come from the germline V gene. CDR3 coding DNA: TGCGCCAGCAGAGTGAAAGGACTAGCGCACAACACAGGGGAGCTGTTTTTT. It encodes CASRVKGLAHNTGELFF.

In regard to this clonotype: A read error may produce the germline difference seen at one junction end. The genes are TRBV10-3 and TRBJ2-4, with D hard to call. Germline V gene sequence: CDR1 ENHRY, CDR2 SYGVKD. The CDR3 runs 11 residues. The CDR3 sequence is CAISEGRLQHF. DNA of the CDR3: TGTGCCATCAGCGAAGGGCGACTTCAGCACTTC.

In this sample, this clonotype turned up many times. This chain uses TRBV6-5 with TRBJ2-7; tentatively, D is TRBD2 (6 bases). The CDR3 is 14 residues long. With 6 bases removed from V and 0 bases from J, the gap between germline ends came to 12 bases. In germline, CDR1 is MNHEY, CDR2 SVGAGI. CDR3 residues: CASSRGVYSYEQYF. CDR3 nucleotides: TGTGCCAGCAGCCGCGGGGTATACTCCTACGAGCAGTACTTC.

As regards this clonotype: The junction and the germline gene differ at one end; a read error may be behind it. V gene TRBV11-2 combines with J gene TRBJ2-3; D possibly uses TRBD1 or TRBD2 (6 bases each). Germline assignment: CDR1 SGHAT and CDR2 FQNNGV. The CDR3 spans 15 residues. The CDR3 DNA sequence: TGTGCCAGCAGCTTCTACGGGGGCAGTACAGTTACGCAGTATTTT. Translating it yields CASSFYGGSTVTQYF.

Notes on this clonotype: Germline is not matched at one junction end, which may reflect a read error. V usage is TRBV6-6 and J usage is TRBJ1-4, with 8 nucleotides matching TRBD1. Germline CDR1 reads MNHNY; CDR2 reads SVGAGI (reference sequence). This CDR3 spans 15 amino acids. CDR3 bases: TGTGCCAGCAGTTACTTGGGACAGGCTAATGGAAAACTGCTTTTT. This gives the protein CASSYLGQANGKLLF.

The chain combines TRBV20-1 with TRBJ2-5; 10 bases match TRBD1. The trim removed 5 bases at V and 5 bases at J, leaving 8 bases unmatched. This CDR3 contains 14 residues. Germline V gene lookup returns CDR1 DFQATT and CDR2 SNEGSKA (reference sequence). Here the CDR3 reads CSAPGQGNTETQYF. CDR3 bases: TGCAGTGCTCCGGGACAGGGGAATACGGAGACCCAGTACTTC.

With regard to this clonotype: One end of the junction varies from germline; a read error may be responsible. The V and J genes are TRBV29-1 and TRBJ2-2, with 14 bases that match TRBD2. There are 16 residues in the CDR3. Germline lookup yields CDR1 SQVTM and CDR2 ANQGSEA. The CDR3 bases are TGCAGCCTTGAAGGACTAGCGGGAGGTACCACCGGGGAGCCGTTTTTT. Its protein is CSLEGLAGGTTGEPFF.

On this clonotype itself: This may come from a read error, since a much larger clone is one base off. The gene calls are TRBV29-1 and TRBJ2-2, with a tentative D call TRBD1 (6 bases). CDR3 size: 14 residues. Looked up from germline, CDR1 is SQVTM and CDR2 is ANQGSEA. The V and J ends lost 3 bases and 1 base respectively, with 9 bases between them. CDR3 in DNA: TGCAGCGTTGATCCAGGGGTGAACACCGGGGAGCTGTTTTTT. This translates into CSVDPGVNTGELFF.

This sequence joins TRBV5-4 and TRBJ2-5, with D uncertain. Germline V gene sequence: CDR1 SGHNT, CDR2 YYREEE (reference sequence). The ends were cut back, 1 base at V and 4 bases at J, with 5 bases in the middle. This CDR3 spans 12 amino acids. CDR3 amino acids: CASSLFLETQYF. The CDR3 DNA sequence: TGTGCCAGCAGCTTGTTTCTAGAGACCCAGTACTTC.

This clonotype appeared many times. The J gene is TRBJ1-5, the V gene TRBV4-1; 9 bases align to TRBD1. V lost 0 bases and J lost 4; bases outside the gene matches: 4. This CDR3 is built from 16 residues. Per the germline V gene, CDR1 is MGHRA and CDR2 is YSYEKL. CDR3 coding DNA: TGCGCCAGCAGCCAAGAAGGGACAGGGCTTAATCAGCCCCAGCATTTT. Its protein product is CASSQEGTGLNQPQHF.

Turning to this clonotype: The junction departs from the called germline gene at one end, perhaps through a read error. V is TRBV11-2 and J is TRBJ2-5; 9 bases are shared with TRBD2. CDR3 length equals 15 residues. CDR1 SGHAT and CDR2 FQNNGV come from the germline V gene. The CDR3, as DNA: TGTGCCGGCAGGCACAACCCGGGACTAGCAGAGACCCAGTACTTC. Translated, it gives CAGRHNPGLAETQYF.